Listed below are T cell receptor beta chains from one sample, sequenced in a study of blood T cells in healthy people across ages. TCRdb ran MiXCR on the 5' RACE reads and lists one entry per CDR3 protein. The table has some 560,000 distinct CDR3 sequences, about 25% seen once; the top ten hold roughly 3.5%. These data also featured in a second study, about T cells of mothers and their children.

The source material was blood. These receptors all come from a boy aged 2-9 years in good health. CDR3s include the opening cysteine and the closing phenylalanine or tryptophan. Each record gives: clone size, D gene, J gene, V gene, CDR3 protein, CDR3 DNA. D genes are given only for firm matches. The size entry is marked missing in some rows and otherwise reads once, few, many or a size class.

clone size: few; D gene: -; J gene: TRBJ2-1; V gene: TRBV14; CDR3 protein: CASSLGRSYNEQFF; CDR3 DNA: TGTGCCAGCAGCCTTGGTCGCTCCTACAATGAGCAGTTCTTC
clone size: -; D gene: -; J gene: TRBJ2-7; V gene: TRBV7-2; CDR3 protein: CASSSFTYEQYF; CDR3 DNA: TGTGCCAGCTCTTCATTCACCTACGAGCAGTACTTC
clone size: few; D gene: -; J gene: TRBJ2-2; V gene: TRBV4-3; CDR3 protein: CASSLKIGLASGELFF; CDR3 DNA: TGCGCCAGCAGCCTTAAGATAGGGCTAGCCTCCGGGGAGCTGTTTTTT
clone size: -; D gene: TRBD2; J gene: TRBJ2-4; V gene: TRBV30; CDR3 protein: CAWIILRLAGIAKNIQYF; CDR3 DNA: TGTGCCTGGATCATCCTTAGACTAGCGGGAATAGCCAAAAACATTCAGTACTTC
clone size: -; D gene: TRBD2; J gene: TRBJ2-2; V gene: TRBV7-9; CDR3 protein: CASSRMRGRTGELFF; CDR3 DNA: TGTGCCAGCAGCCGAATGCGGGGGAGAACCGGGGAGCTGTTTTTT
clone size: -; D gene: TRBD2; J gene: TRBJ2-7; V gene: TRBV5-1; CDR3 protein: CASSSEPGLAGEQYF; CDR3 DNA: TGCGCCAGCAGCTCTGAGCCGGGACTAGCTGGCGAGCAGTACTTC
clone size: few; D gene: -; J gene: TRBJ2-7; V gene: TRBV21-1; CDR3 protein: CASRSPDEQYF; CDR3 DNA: TGTGCCAGCCGCAGTCCCGACGAGCAGTACTTC
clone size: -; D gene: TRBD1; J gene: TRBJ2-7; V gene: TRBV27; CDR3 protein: CAVQGVTGDSYEQYF; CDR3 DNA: TGTGCCGTCCAGGGGGTGACAGGAGATTCCTACGAGCAGTACTTC
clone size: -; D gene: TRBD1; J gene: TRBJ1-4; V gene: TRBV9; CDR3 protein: CASSATGVEEKLFF; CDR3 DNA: TGTGCCAGCAGCGCGACAGGGGTGGAGGAAAAACTGTTTTTT
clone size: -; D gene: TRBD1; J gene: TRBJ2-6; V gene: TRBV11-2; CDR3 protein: CASSPQPGQGFSGANVLTF; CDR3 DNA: TGTGCCAGCAGCCCTCAGCCGGGACAGGGATTCTCTGGGGCCAACGTCCTGACTTTC
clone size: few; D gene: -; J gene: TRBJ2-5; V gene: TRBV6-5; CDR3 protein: CASSYWGRKTQYF; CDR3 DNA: TGTGCCAGCAGTTACTGGGGGAGGAAGACCCAGTACTTC
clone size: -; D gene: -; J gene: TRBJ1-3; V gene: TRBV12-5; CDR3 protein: CASGLGISWRARNTIYF; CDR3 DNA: TGTGCTAGTGGTTTGGGGATCTCGTGGCGGGCGCGAAACACCATATATTTT
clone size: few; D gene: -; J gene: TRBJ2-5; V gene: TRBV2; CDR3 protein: CASRAGIVVTQYF; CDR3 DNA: TGTGCCAGCAGGGCAGGCATTGTTGTGACCCAGTACTTC
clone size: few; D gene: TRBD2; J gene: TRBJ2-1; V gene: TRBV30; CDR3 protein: CAWRPAGLAGDEQFF; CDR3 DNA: TGTGCCTGGAGACCTGCGGGACTAGCGGGAGACGAGCAGTTCTTC
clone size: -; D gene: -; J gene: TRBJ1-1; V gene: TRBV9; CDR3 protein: CASSAGPNVRAFF; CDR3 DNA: TGTGCCAGCAGCGCCGGGCCGAATGTTCGAGCCTTCTTT
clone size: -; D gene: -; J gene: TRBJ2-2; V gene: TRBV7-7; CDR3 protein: CASRPAGTGELFF; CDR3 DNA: TGTGCCAGCCGACCGGCGGGAACCGGGGAGCTGTTTTTT